Sequencing of this T cell receptor (beta chain) was carried out in a study of T cells in Graves' hyperthyroidism and ophthalmopathy. V dropped 7 bases and J dropped 6; count of bases not matched to a gene: 11. From germline, CDR1 is MGHDK and CDR2 SYGVNS. The CDR3 has 15 amino acids. Authors of the study amplified TCR beta CDR3 regions from RNA transcripts. An initial round of RT-PCR targeting the TCR CDR3 relied on the HTBI primer set. TCRdb re-derived calls from the multiplex PCR reads in MiXCR, one entry per CDR3 protein. The repertoire holds about 840,000 distinct CDR3 sequences, with 38% as singletons. It was considered stable Graves' hyperthyroidism when ophthalmopathy did not progress within 18 months. Broader study findings: Stable hyperthyroidism was separated from ophthalmopathy by a model based on 13 V-J features.

Regarding this clonotype: Its antigen is as yet unknown.

Sequenced: blood. The TCR sequence derives from a man aged 18 to 29 with Graves' hyperthyroidism. The gene calls are TRBV25-1 and TRBJ1-2, with 10 bases that match TRBD1. The CDR3 region has the DNA TGTGCCAGCACCCTAGTTGGGGGGACAGGGGATGGCTACACCTTC. It is translated as CASTLVGGTGDGYTF.